This TCR beta chain was documented in a study of regulatory T cells in long-lasting Graves disease. This clonotype was counted ten times or more. CDR1 is KGHDR and CDR2 is SFDVKD in the germline V gene. The V end was cut by 5 bases, the J end by 7 bases, with 11 bases between. There are 13 residues in the CDR3. Specified time point: newly diagnosed GD, antithyroid drugs for less than 3 months. RNA from PBMCs was the source of the TCR library. TCR beta libraries were built with iRepertoire HTBI primers and Arm-PCR of CDR3 regions. MiXCR, applied by TCRdb to the multiplex PCR reads, yields one record per CDR3 protein. Among 350,000 to 550,000 distinct CDR3 sequences listed, over 15% were seen once. The same sample was also used in a study of T cells in Graves' hyperthyroidism and ophthalmopathy.

The sequenced sample was peripheral blood mononuclear cells (PBMCs), obtained at new diagnosis, from a patient treated with antithyroid drugs. This sequence was found in a woman aged 18-29 years with Graves disease. This sequence joins TRBV24-1 and TRBJ2-1; D call uncertain. Written as DNA, the CDR3 is TGTGCCACCAGTGGGGCACCTCAGAATGAGCAGTTCTTC. Its protein product is CATSGAPQNEQFF.